These T cell receptor beta chains were read from a single sample in a study of blood T cell repertoires in COVID-19. Some clones are missing from TCRdb's copy, which holds only in-frame ones; the method was immunoSEQ multiplex PCR. The table includes under 350,000 clones, roughly 85% detected once. Sequenced input: PBMCs or T cells enriched from blood (not recorded which). The receptors were gathered from a woman aged 40 to 49 with acute COVID-19. Each CDR3 is given with its conserved first and last residue. Fields, in order: J gene, CDR3 length, V gene, CDR3 protein.

J: TRBJ1-5
length: 18
V: TRBV5-8
CDR3: CASSLGWGGLTSNQPQHF

J: TRBJ2-2
length: 14
V: TRBV25-1
CDR3: CASSEAGNTGELFF

J: TRBJ2-7
length: 15
V: TRBV5-3
CDR3: CARSPGGQGIYEQYF

J: TRBJ1-1
length: 11
V: TRBV25-1
CDR3: CASSRTFEAFF

J: TRBJ1-5
length: 14
V: TRBV2
CDR3: CASFSGGPNQPQHF

J: TRBJ2-1
length: 14
V: TRBV19
CDR3: CASSLGLDYNEQFF

J: TRBJ1-5
length: 15
V: TRBV28
CDR3: CASSPRTGVNQPQHF

J: TRBJ2-2
length: 20
V: TRBV11-2
CDR3: CASSLELAGALKPNTGELFF

J: TRBJ2-2
length: 12
V: TRBV7-9
CDR3: CASSRGTLGLFF

J: TRBJ1-2
length: 16
V: TRBV4-2
CDR3: CASSQDWRIDNYGYTF

J: TRBJ2-3
length: 15
V: TRBV5-1
CDR3: CASSPGSSPTDTQYF

J: TRBJ2-7
length: 12
V: TRBV19
CDR3: CASSSGGDEQYF

J: TRBJ2-3
length: 16
V: TRBV13
CDR3: CASISGGERYIDTQYF

J: TRBJ2-7
length: 15
V: TRBV3-1/TRBV3-2
CDR3: CASSHGTSGRYEQYF

J: TRBJ1-2
length: 13
V: TRBV28
CDR3: CAHGGGSSGGYTF

J: TRBJ2-1
length: 15
V: TRBV7-3
CDR3: CAIGRVVRSYNEQFF

J: TRBJ2-1
length: 11
V: TRBV5-5
CDR3: CASSSVEAQFF

J: TRBJ1-6
length: 15
V: TRBV5-1
CDR3: CASSLAGQKSSPLHF

J: TRBJ2-3
length: 15
V: TRBV15
CDR3: CATSYSGRDTDTQYF

J: TRBJ2-2
length: 14
V: TRBV19
CDR3: CASSIGRGSGELFF

J: TRBJ1-2
length: 13
V: TRBV3-1/TRBV3-2
CDR3: CASRTASSSGYTF

J: TRBJ2-2
length: 16
V: TRBV11-1
CDR3: CASSSGSGRVIGELFF

J: TRBJ1-1
length: 11
V: TRBV29-1
CDR3: CSGVPGTEAFF

J: TRBJ2-2
length: 16
V: TRBV3-1/TRBV3-2
CDR3: CASSRQRTGDTGELFF

J: TRBJ2-7
length: 16
V: TRBV11-2
CDR3: CASSSLAGGSSYEQYF

J: TRBJ2-7
length: 16
V: TRBV28
CDR3: CASSFGGTASSYEQYF

J: TRBJ2-7
length: 15
V: TRBV4-1
CDR3: CASSQWHRVSYEQYF

J: TRBJ1-2
length: 12
V: TRBV6-2/TRBV6-3
CDR3: CASSPSGYGYTF

J: TRBJ2-1
length: 14
V: TRBV7-9
CDR3: CAGSGGESYNEQFF

J: TRBJ1-5
length: 14
V: TRBV20-1
CDR3: CSASWDRGRQPQHF

J: TRBJ2-1
length: 13
V: TRBV15
CDR3: CATSRDPSGEQFF

J: TRBJ2-5
length: 15
V: TRBV7-3
CDR3: CASSQNGRAQETQYF

J: TRBJ1-1
length: 14
V: TRBV15
CDR3: CATSRGEKMSEAFF

J: TRBJ1-5
length: 15
V: TRBV4-3
CDR3: CASSQERFPNQPQHF

J: TRBJ2-7
length: 14
V: TRBV6-5
CDR3: CASSYLLGGSEQYF

J: TRBJ1-1
length: 16
V: TRBV7-8
CDR3: CASSLGLQGRDTEAFF

J: TRBJ1-2
length: 13
V: TRBV7-9
CDR3: CASSLAGLAGYTF

J: TRBJ1-1
length: 14
V: TRBV13
CDR3: CASSALGANTEAFF

J: TRBJ1-1
length: 14
V: TRBV10-3
CDR3: CAISERGGDTEAFF

J: TRBJ2-2
length: 17
V: TRBV7-2
CDR3: CASSFGTLQGAGGELFF

J: TRBJ2-5
length: 15
V: TRBV4-1
CDR3: CASSQATGAFETQYF

J: TRBJ1-4
length: 15
V: TRBV29-1
CDR3: CSVAQGGAANEKLFF

J: TRBJ1-1
length: 13
V: TRBV19
CDR3: CASTDRENTEAFF

J: TRBJ2-7
length: 15
V: TRBV9
CDR3: CASSVSGQGTYEQYF

J: TRBJ2-1
length: 14
V: TRBV6-5
CDR3: CASSPSGRHDEQFF

J: TRBJ2-7
length: 13
V: TRBV5-4
CDR3: CASSRGQSGEQYF

J: TRBJ1-2
length: 14
V: TRBV27
CDR3: CASKLTTGTNGYTF

J: TRBJ2-7
length: 14
V: TRBV10-3
CDR3: CAIRSGTGAYEQYF

J: TRBJ2-7
length: 16
V: TRBV5-6
CDR3: CASSLMGGTGGIEQYF